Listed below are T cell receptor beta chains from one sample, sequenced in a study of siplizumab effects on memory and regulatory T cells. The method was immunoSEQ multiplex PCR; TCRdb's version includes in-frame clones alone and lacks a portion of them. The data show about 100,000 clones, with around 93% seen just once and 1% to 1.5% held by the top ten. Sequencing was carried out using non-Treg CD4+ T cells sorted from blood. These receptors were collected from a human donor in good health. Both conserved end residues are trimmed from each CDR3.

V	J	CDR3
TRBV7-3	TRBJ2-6	ASSLRSTRAGANVLT
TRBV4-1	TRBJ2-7	ASSQENRGPLHEQY
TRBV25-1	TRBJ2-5	ASRNSRTGGKETQY
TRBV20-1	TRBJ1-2	SAWTDYGYT
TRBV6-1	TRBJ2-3	ASSEVGRASGGTDTQY
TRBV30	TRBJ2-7	AWGTGASGSIN
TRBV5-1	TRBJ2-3	ASSETSGRVTDTQY
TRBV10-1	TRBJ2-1	ASSAGLLVDEQF
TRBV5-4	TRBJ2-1	ASSLKLGLAGAPTYNEQF
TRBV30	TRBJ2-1	AWKSGLYNEQF
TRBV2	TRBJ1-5	ASSAQGRGNQPQH
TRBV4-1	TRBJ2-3	ASSQGSRRAGGRNTQY
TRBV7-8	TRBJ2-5	ASSGRGTTGTRRGETQY
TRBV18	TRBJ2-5	ASSPGLAGVSETQY
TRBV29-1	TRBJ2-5	SVAPLVPNQETQY
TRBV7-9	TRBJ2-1	APQAGRL
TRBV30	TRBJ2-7	AWSVRGSNEQY
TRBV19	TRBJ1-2	ASSMTQGYYGYT
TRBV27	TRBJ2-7	ASSLFIREQQY
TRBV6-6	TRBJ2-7	ASSRPPWGGYEQY
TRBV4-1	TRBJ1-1	ASSRGQGVDTEAF
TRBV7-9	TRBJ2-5	ASSTTSGRAWETQY
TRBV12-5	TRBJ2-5	ASGPRVAGGQETQY
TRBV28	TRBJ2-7	ASSFSAGTGLYEQY
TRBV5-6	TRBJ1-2	ASSLASGTGVLGIYGYT
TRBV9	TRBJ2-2	ASSLDGATGELF
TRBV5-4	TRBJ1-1	ASSSGVGGDTEAF
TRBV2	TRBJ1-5	ASSVKGSNQPQH
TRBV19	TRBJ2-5	ASSPRPGTSETQY
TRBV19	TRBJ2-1	ASSIGLEYNEQF
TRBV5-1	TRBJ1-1	ASSLAVGQGNTEAF
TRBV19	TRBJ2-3	ASSIRGGSKGTDTQY